This T cell receptor beta chain was sequenced during a study of blood T cell repertoires in COVID-19. Study details: Samples of COVID-19 (acute and convalescent) were obtained from the United States, Italy and Spain.

Authors' data handling: Nucleated cell number was recorded as an estimate derived from reference gene primer amplification. Clones were read by immunoSEQ multiplex PCR, and TCRdb kept only the in-frame ones, dropping some. V and J calls and clone size follow that table, whereas D and trimming were derived from the DNA. The data show roughly 220,000 clones, more than 75% seen once. Trimming removed 6 bases from V and 6 bases from J, with 17 bases in between. Germline V lookup: CDR1 MNHEY, CDR2 SVGAGI. The CDR3 extends over 15 amino acids. The source of this sequence is a man aged 45-60 years who had recovered from COVID-19. Source material: peripheral blood. The genes are TRBV6-5 and TRBJ2-2, with D perhaps TRBD2 (6 bases). As DNA, the CDR3 is TGTGCCAGCAGGTGGGGGGTAGCCGACGCCGGGGAGCTGTTTTTT. Translation: CASRWGVADAGELFF.